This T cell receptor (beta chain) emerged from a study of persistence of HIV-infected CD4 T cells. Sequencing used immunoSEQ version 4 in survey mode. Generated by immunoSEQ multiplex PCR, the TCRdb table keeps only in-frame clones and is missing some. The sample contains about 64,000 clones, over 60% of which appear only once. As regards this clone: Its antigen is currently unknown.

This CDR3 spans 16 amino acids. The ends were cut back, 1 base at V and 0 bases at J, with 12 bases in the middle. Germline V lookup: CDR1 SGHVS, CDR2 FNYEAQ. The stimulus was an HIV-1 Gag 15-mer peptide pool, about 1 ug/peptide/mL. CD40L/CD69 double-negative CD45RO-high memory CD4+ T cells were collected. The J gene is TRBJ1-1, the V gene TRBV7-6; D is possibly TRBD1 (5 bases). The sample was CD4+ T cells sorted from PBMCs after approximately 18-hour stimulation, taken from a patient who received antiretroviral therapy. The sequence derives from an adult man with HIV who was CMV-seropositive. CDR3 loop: CASSLGQGSLNTEAFF. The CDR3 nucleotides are TGTGCCAGCAGCTTAGGCCAGGGCAGCTTGAACACTGAAGCTTTCTTT.